A single sample gave rise to the 26 T cell receptor beta chains below, sequenced in a study of cytomegalovirus exposure and HLA in healthy donors. PCR primers comprised 60 Vbeta and 13 Jbeta primers. The repertoire was sequenced with immunoSEQ multiplex PCR; TCRdb's copy has only in-frame clones and lacks some. The sample includes about 190,000 clones. Sequenced material: PBMCs. The receptors were gathered from a woman in her 30s in good health and CMV-seropositive.

The V call is TRBV5-6, the J call TRBJ1-2; 12 bases map to TRBD1. Germline V CDR1 and CDR2: SGHDT, YYEEEE. The CDR3 has 15 amino acids. V was clipped by 4 bases and J by 8 bases; unmatched bases: 9. The CDR3 region is CASSQPGQGARGYTF. The CDR3 nucleotides read TGTGCCAGCAGCCAACCGGGACAGGGGGCGCGGGGCTACACCTTC.

CDR3 sequence (DNA): TGTGCCTGGAGGGCCCGCGGGGAGCTGTTTTTT. Translation: CAWRARGELFF. The chain carries TRBV30 and TRBJ2-2; D not resolved. Germline V lookup: CDR1 GTSNPN, CDR2 SVGIG (reference sequence). CDR3 length: 11 residues. Trimming removed 3 bases at V and 7 bases at J, with 6 bases between.

V is TRBV27 and J is TRBJ2-1; TRBD1 matches at 8 bases. The J segment lost 7 bases and the V segment lost 4 bases, leaving 15 bases of the junction unmatched. CDR1 and CDR2 (germline): MNHEY, SMNVEV (reference sequence). The length of the CDR3 is 17 residues. This chain's CDR3 is CASSYPARQGARNEQFF. CDR3 sequence (DNA): TGTGCCAGCAGTTACCCGGCGCGGCAGGGGGCAAGAAATGAGCAGTTCTTC.

This chain joins TRBV6-6 and TRBJ2-3, with unresolved D. Trimming left V 7 bases short and J 5 bases short, with 19 bases between. Per germline, CDR1 MNHNY and CDR2 SVGAGI (reference sequence). The CDR3 spans 15 residues. CDR3 DNA sequence: TGTGCCAGCATCGACCGAGGTTTAGGCATAGATACGCAGTATTTT. Translation gives CASIDRGLGIDTQYF.

The V gene is TRBV2, the J gene TRBJ2-1; D uncertain. Germline V gives CDR1 SNHLY, CDR2 FYNNEI. This CDR3 comprises 13 residues. Trimming shortened V by 11 bases and J by 2 bases, and 13 bases separated the two germline ends. The CDR3 loop reads CAAITETYNEQFF. The DNA for the CDR3 is TGTGCCGCGATAACCGAAACCTACAATGAGCAGTTCTTC.

The chain links TRBV25-1 to TRBJ1-1; the match to TRBD1 covers 7 bases. Losses at the gene ends were 7 bases for V and 3 bases for J; bases not matched to a gene: 5. CDR3 size: 13 residues. Germline CDR1 MGHDK, CDR2 SYGVNS. The chain's CDR3 is CASNPTGHTEAFF. Here the CDR3 DNA reads TGTGCCAGCAATCCGACAGGGCACACTGAAGCTTTCTTT. The whole variable domain, remainder taken from reference TRBV25-1 and TRBJ1-1, is EADIYQTPRYLVIGTGKKITLECSQTMGHDKMYWYQQDPGMELHLIHYSYGVNSTEKGDLSSESTVSRIRTEHFPLTLESARPSHTSQYLCASNPTGHTEAFFGQGTRLTVV.

The CDR3 DNA reads as TGTGCCAGCAGCGTCCGGGACAGGCTTTCGTACGAGCAGTACTTC. It yields the protein CASSVRDRLSYEQYF. The chain joins TRBV11-1 to TRBJ2-7, with 8 bases fitting TRBD1. With 5 bases clipped from V and 4 bases from J, the junction kept 10 bases outside the gene matches. Per the germline V gene, CDR1 is SGHAT and CDR2 is FQDESV (reference sequence). There are 15 residues in the CDR3.

On this clone itself: Lacking the conserved final phenylalanine or tryptophan, this CDR3 likely reflects a read error. The chain combines TRBV7-2 with TRBJ2-7; perhaps TRBD2 as D (6 bases). V lost 0 bases and J 3 bases, leaving 18 bases between the germline ends. The germline gives CDR1 SGHTA, CDR2 FQGNSA. CDR3 size: 17 residues. DNA of the CDR3: TGTGCCAGCAGCTTAGCTGGAGCTCGGACTAATCTCTACGAGCAGTACCTC. It is translated as CASSLAGARTNLYEQYL.

CDR3 sequence reads: CASSPWGQSNQPQHF. CDR3 DNA sequence: TGTGCCAGCAGCCCCTGGGGACAGAGCAATCAGCCCCAGCATTTT. The chain has TRBV7-8 and TRBJ1-5, with 7 nucleotides matching TRBD1. The CDR3 runs to 15 residues. Germline V gene sequence: CDR1 SGHVS, CDR2 FQNEAQ. V was clipped by 5 bases and J by 1 base; unmatched bases: 5. The variable domain in full, completed from reference TRBV7-8 and TRBJ1-5, reads GAGVSQSPRYKVAKRGQDVALRCDPISGHVSLFWYQQALGQGPEFLTYFQNEAQLDKSGLPSDRFFAERPEGSVSTLKIQRTQQEDSAVYLCASSPWGQSNQPQHFGDGTRLSIL.

Turning to this clone: No conserved phenylalanine or tryptophan is present at the end of the CDR3, so a read error is the likely explanation. V gene TRBV5-4 combines with J gene TRBJ2-7; TRBD1 aligns across 9 bases. J gave up 5 bases and V 3 bases, and 12 bases lay outside the gene matches. The V gene's germline CDR1 is SGHNT and CDR2 YYREEE (reference sequence). The CDR3 is 16 amino acids. The CDR3 nucleotides read TGTGCCAGCAGCTCGTCAGGGGGGACAGGGCGACACGAGCAGTACCTC. Protein sequence: CASSSSGGTGRHEQYL.

The rearrangement joins TRBV30 to TRBJ1-6; D not resolved. V dropped 2 bases and J dropped 7 bases, with 9 bases sitting between them. The CDR3 contains 13 residues. Germline V gene lookup returns CDR1 GTSNPN and CDR2 SVGIG (reference sequence). CDR3 loop: CAWSLAVNSPLHF. CDR3 DNA: TGTGCCTGGAGTCTGGCAGTGAATTCACCCCTCCACTTT.

V usage is TRBV9 and J usage is TRBJ2-7, with TRBD2 matching over 7 bases. Trimming took 4 bases from V and 3 from J; bases not matched to a gene: 7. The germline V gene encodes CDR1 SGDLS and CDR2 YYNGEE. The CDR3 is made up of 14 amino acids. The CDR3 coding sequence is TGTGCCAGCAGCTCCCACTCGGGGGGCTACGAGCAGTACTTC. This gives the protein CASSSHSGGYEQYF.

CDR3 in DNA: TGTGCCAGTAACGGGGGTGGGAAGACCCAGTACTTC. This codes for CASNGGGKTQYF. V is TRBV19 and J is TRBJ2-5; tentatively, D is TRBD2 (6 bases). This CDR3 comprises 12 residues. CDR1 is LNHDA and CDR2 is SQIVND in the germline V gene (reference sequence). V lost 7 bases and J lost 6, with 12 bases in between.

This chain joins TRBV29-1 and TRBJ2-7; D unresolved. CDR1 is SQVTM, CDR2 ANQGSEA, per germline. V was clipped by 4 bases and J by 0 bases, with 22 bases between them. This CDR3 has 17 amino acids. The CDR3 nucleotides read TGCAGCGTTGCTGTCAGCCTCAGCGCGGCCGGCTCCTACGAGCAGTACTTC. Translated, it gives CSVAVSLSAAGSYEQYF.

The chain has TRBV5-1 and TRBJ1-1; TRBD1 agrees at 8 bases. The CDR3 sequence is 14 residues long. The germline V gene encodes CDR1 SGHRS and CDR2 YFSETQ. Trimming at V came to 5 bases and at J to 2 bases, leaving 5 bases not matched to a gene. The CDR3 region is CASSPDRGNTEAFF. CDR3 bases: TGCGCCAGCAGTCCTGACAGGGGAAACACTGAAGCTTTCTTT.

The chain links TRBV28 to TRBJ2-7; 10 nucleotides align to TRBD1. The germline gives CDR1 MDHEN, CDR2 SYDVKM. The CDR3 loop spans 14 amino acids. J was trimmed by 6 bases and V by 5 bases; bases with no gene match: 7. The CDR3 region has the DNA TGTGCCAGCAGTCAACCGACAGGGGGCGGCGAGCAGTACTTC. Protein: CASSQPTGGGEQYF.

This sequence joins TRBV2 and TRBJ2-2; 7 bases align to TRBD1. CDR1 is SNHLY and CDR2 is FYNNEI in the germline V gene. V lost 1 base to trimming and J lost 1 base; unmatched junction nucleotides: 3. CDR3 length: 16 amino acids. CDR3 in amino acids: CASSEEGQRNTGELFF. The CDR3 nucleotides read TGTGCCAGCAGTGAAGAGGGACAGCGGAACACCGGGGAGCTGTTTTTT.

This chain uses TRBV30 with TRBJ2-1; D not certain. Trimming left V 4 bases short and J 5 bases short, with 15 bases between. This CDR3 is 14 amino acids long. Germline values: CDR1 GTSNPN, CDR2 SVGIG (reference sequence). The CDR3 DNA sequence: TGTGCCTGGACAAGAGCGCGAAGAAACAATGAGCAGTTCTTC. This encodes CAWTRARRNNEQFF.

This chain connects TRBV6-1 to TRBJ1-5, with D uncertain. This CDR3 comprises 15 residues. Looked up from germline, CDR1 is MNHNS and CDR2 is SASEGT. V was pared by 4 bases and J by 0 bases, with 10 bases between. CDR3 sequence reads: CASSGFRGSNQPQHF. CDR3 bases: TGTGCCAGCAGTGGTTTCCGCGGTAGCAATCAGCCCCAGCATTTT.

CDR3 sequence reads: CASSFRRGSSYEQYF. In nucleotides, the CDR3 is TGTGCCAGCAGCTTCCGCAGGGGCAGCTCCTACGAGCAGTACTTC. V is TRBV7-2 and J is TRBJ2-7, with D perhaps TRBD1 (6 bases). With 3 bases removed from V and 0 bases from J, the gap between germline ends came to 12 bases. In germline, CDR1 is SGHTA, CDR2 FQGNSA. CDR3 length: 15 amino acids. Using reference TRBV7-2 and TRBJ2-7 for the parts outside the CDR3, the full variable domain is GAGVSQSPSNKVTEKGKDVELRCDPISGHTALYWYRQSLGQGLEFLIYFQGNSAPDKSGLPSDRFSAERTGGSVSTLTIQRTQQEDSAVYLCASSFRRGSSYEQYFGPGTRLTVT.

The chain is built from TRBV5-4 and TRBJ2-3; perhaps TRBD1 as D (5 bases). The V end lost 4 bases, the J end lost 2 bases, and 14 bases lay between the germline ends. The CDR3 consists of 15 residues. From germline, CDR1 is SGHNT and CDR2 YYREEE (reference sequence). CDR3 sequence reads: CASSPLGVNTDTQYF. As DNA, the CDR3 is TGTGCCAGCAGCCCTTTAGGGGTGAACACAGATACGCAGTATTTT.

J is TRBJ2-6 and V is TRBV11-2; D remains ambiguous. Looked up from germline, CDR1 is SGHAT and CDR2 is FQNNGV. The CDR3 has 16 amino acids. Trimming stripped 2 bases from V and 0 bases from J, with 8 bases between. The chain's CDR3 is CASSLHHYSGANVLTF. CDR3 DNA: TGTGCCAGCAGCTTACATCACTACTCTGGGGCCAACGTCCTGACTTTC.

This sequence joins TRBV7-2 and TRBJ2-7; D call uncertain. The length of the CDR3 is 12 residues. Germline loops: CDR1 SGHTA, CDR2 FQGNSA. The ends were cut back, 5 bases at V and 2 bases at J, with 7 bases in the middle. As DNA, the CDR3 is TGTGCCAGCAGCGGCCGTCCCTACGAGCAGTACTTC. It specifies CASSGRPYEQYF.

The chain couples TRBV5-4 to TRBJ1-1; 8 bases agree with TRBD1. Germline assignment: CDR1 SGHNT and CDR2 YYREEE (reference sequence). The CDR3 length is 17 residues. The ends lost 4 bases at V and 4 bases at J; junction bases unmatched: 15. CDR3 DNA: TGTGCCAGCAGCAACGGACAGGGCCTGGTGGTAAGCACTGAAGCTTTCTTT. It translates to CASSNGQGLVVSTEAFF.

J is TRBJ2-1 and V is TRBV5-4, with 11 bases fitting TRBD2. Germline values: CDR1 SGHNT, CDR2 YYREEE (reference sequence). The junction had 7 bases not matched to a gene; V was cut back by 0 bases and J by 5 bases. The CDR3 runs 17 residues. As DNA, the CDR3 is TGTGCCAGCAGCTTGGCCGTTAGCGGGAGGGTGAACAATGAGCAGTTCTTC. Translated: CASSLAVSGRVNNEQFF.

The J gene is TRBJ2-3, the V gene TRBV4-2; 7 bases fit TRBD2. Trimming at V came to 1 base and at J to 2 bases, leaving 6 bases not matched to a gene. Germline assignment: CDR1 LGHNA and CDR2 YNFKEQ. The CDR3 totals 16 residues. As DNA, the CDR3 is TGTGCCAGCAGCCAAGGTCCGGGACTACCCACAGATACGCAGTATTTT. It translates to CASSQGPGLPTDTQYF.